This T cell receptor (beta chain) was identified in a study of blood T cell repertoires in COVID-19. About the study: Acute-phase and convalescent COVID-19 samples originated in the United States, Italy and Spain. T cells, B-cell-depleted T cells, or PBMCs provided the cDNA or gDNA that served as material.

Original data processing: Reference gene primers were amplified, and this amplification served to estimate nucleated cell counts. Profiled with immunoSEQ multiplex PCR; TCRdb holds only in-frame clones, not every one. The V and J calls and clone size were taken over from that table, and D and trimming were inferred from the DNA. The sample contains 94,000 or so clones, around 88% of which appear only once. After removal of 1 base from V and 6 bases from J, the junction contained 6 bases not matched to a gene. The CDR3 contains 15 residues. Germline V CDR1 and CDR2: LGHDT, YNNKEL (reference sequence).

The chain is built from TRBV3-1 (or the pseudogene TRBV3-2) and TRBJ2-7; 10 bases are shared with TRBD1. The source material was peripheral blood. This clonotype was obtained from a woman in her sixties or seventies with acute or convalescent COVID-19. The CDR3 reads CASSQGATGGVEQYF. For the CDR3, the DNA is TGTGCCAGCAGCCAAGGCGCGACAGGGGGCGTCGAGCAGTACTTC.